The 7 T cell receptor beta chains below all came from one sample that was sequenced in a study of blood T cells in healthy people across ages. The authors ran a second PCR of about 6 to 11 cycles using a sample-barcoded 5' primer and a J-beta primer mix. TCRdb redid the calling of the 5' RACE reads with MiXCR, one entry per CDR3 protein. This table holds about 1.8 million distinct CDR3 sequences, about 49% found once. The sequenced sample consisted of blood. These receptors were collected from a woman aged 35 to 49 in good health.

The rearrangement links TRBV10-3 to TRBJ2-1; 10 positions match TRBD2. The CDR3 extends over 20 amino acids. The ends lost 0 bases at V and 2 bases at J; junction bases unmatched: 13. From germline, CDR1 is ENHRY and CDR2 SYGVKD. The CDR3 DNA reads TGTGCCATCAGTGAGTCCCCGCCAGGGGGGCTAGCGGGGGCCTACAATGAGCAGTTCTTC. Translated: CAISESPPGGLAGAYNEQFF.

This clonotype was counted ten times or more. V is TRBV7-2 and J is TRBJ2-5; TRBD1 might be the D (5 bases). The V gene lost 5 bases and the J gene lost 5 bases, with 12 bases spanning the gap. This CDR3 has 13 residues. CDR1 and CDR2 (germline): SGHTA, FQGNSA. The CDR3 DNA reads TGTGCCAGCAGCCTCAGGGCTCTGGAGACCCAGTACTTC. Translated: CASSLRALETQYF.

The chain links TRBV7-2 to TRBJ2-7, with a weak D call TRBD2 (5 bases). The DNA end favors TRBJ2-5, so the J call may be wrong. The germline CDR1 and CDR2 sequences are SGHTA and FQGNSA. The length of the CDR3 is 15 residues. The CDR3 protein is CASSLDGVPQETQYF. The CDR3 DNA follows: TGTGCCAGCAGCTTAGACGGGGTCCCCCAAGAGACCCAGTACTTC.

There are a few counts of this clonotype. This may stem from a read error, because a much larger clone lies one nucleotide away. The chain has TRBV5-1 and TRBJ2-1; a weak D match, TRBD2 (7 bases). The DNA end is a closer match to TRBJ2-7, so the J assignment may be wrong. Germline V gene lookup returns CDR1 SGHRS and CDR2 YFSETQ. The CDR3 spans 15 residues. The CDR3, as DNA: TGCGCCAGCAGCTTGGAGGGGGGGTCCTACAATGAGCAGTACTTC. Translation gives CASSLEGGSYNEQYF.

This chain joins TRBV5-1 and TRBJ2-5; weak D call: TRBD1 (6 bases). V lost 0 bases and J lost 11, with 20 bases in between. The germline gives CDR1 SGHRS, CDR2 YFSETQ. This CDR3 has 15 amino acids. CDR3 coding DNA: TGCGCCAGCAGCTTGGTAACAGGGTTGTCAGGCGAACAGTACTTC. Translation: CASSLVTGLSGEQYF.

This chain links TRBV20-1 with TRBJ2-7; D is unresolved. Germline V gives CDR1 DFQATT, CDR2 SNEGSKA (reference sequence). The CDR3 consists of 13 residues. Trimming shortened V by 3 bases and J by 1 base, and 10 bases separated the two germline ends. The CDR3 reads CSASPAGSYEQYF. DNA of the CDR3: TGCAGTGCTAGTCCGGCAGGTTCCTACGAGCAGTACTTC.

The chain recombines TRBV7-2 with TRBJ1-3; D gene unclear. Germline CDR1 SGHTA, CDR2 FQGNSA. The CDR3 has 15 residues. V lost 3 bases and J lost 3, with 12 bases in between. For the CDR3, the DNA is TGTGCCAGCAGCTTTAGAGGGCGGAGTGGAAACACCATATATTTT. Its protein is CASSFRGRSGNTIYF.